These T cell receptor beta chains were read from a single sample in a study of T cell changes during pregnancy in multiple sclerosis. The data were produced by immunoSEQ multiplex PCR, yet TCRdb's version contains in-frame clones alone and is incomplete. The table shows some 20,000 clones, with roughly 90% occurring only once. The source material was CD8+ T cells from peripheral blood mononuclear cells, sampled in the second trimester of pregnancy. The receptors come from a female donor in good health, enrolled as a control in a pregnancy study. The CDR3 runs from the conserved cysteine through the conserved F or W. The order of the fields is V gene, clone size, J gene, D gene, CDR3 DNA, CDR3 protein. D genes are given only for firm matches. Clone size is stated in some rows and not others, as once, few, many or a class when expanded.

>TRBV2|-|TRBJ2-1|TRBD2
TGTGCCAGCAGTCTCCTCCCCCAGACTAGCGGGGGCAATGAGCAGTTCTTC
CASSLLPQTSGGNEQFF
>TRBV5-4|-|TRBJ2-2|TRBD2
TGTGCCAGCTCCCTGACTAGCGGGGCCGGGGAGCTGTTTTTT
CASSLTSGAGELFF
>TRBV10-3|few|TRBJ2-1|TRBD2
TGTGCCATCAGTGAGTCGGCGGCTAGCGGGGATAACAATGAGCAGTTCTTC
CAISESAASGDNNEQFF
>TRBV12-5|-|TRBJ2-1|TRBD2
TGTGCTAGTGGACGGACTAGCGGGCACAATGAGCAGTTCTTC
CASGRTSGHNEQFF
>TRBV28|-|TRBJ1-2|TRBD1
TGTGCCAGCAGTTTTTCTTGGACAGGGGGCGACTATGGCTACACCTTC
CASSFSWTGGDYGYTF
>TRBV9|once|TRBJ2-1|TRBD1
TGTGCCAGCAGCGTAGCTTCGACAGGGGCGAGGAATGAGCAGTTCTTC
CASSVASTGARNEQFF
>TRBV7-9|-|TRBJ2-2|-
TGTGCCAGCAGCTACACAGGGTCCCCAACCGGGGAGCTGTTTTTT
CASSYTGSPTGELFF
>TRBV27|-|TRBJ1-1|TRBD1
TGTGCCACCAGGGGACAGGGAGGAACTGAAGCTTTCTTT
CATRGQGGTEAFF
>TRBV7-6|once|TRBJ2-1|-
TGTGCCAGCAGCCTCATTGTGGGGGAGGGGGTGGGTGAGCAGTTCTTC
CASSLIVGEGVGEQFF
>TRBV27|once|TRBJ2-7|TRBD2
TGTGCCAGCAGTTCCATGCCGGGACTAGCGGGCGAGCAGTACTTC
CASSSMPGLAGEQYF
>TRBV5-1|-|TRBJ1-6|-
TGCGCCAGCAGCTTTACTAGGCCCTATAATTCACCCCTCCACTTT
CASSFTRPYNSPLHF
>TRBV6-6|-|TRBJ2-6|TRBD1
TGTGCCAGCAGCCCGACAGGGGATGGGGCCAACGTCCTGACTTTC
CASSPTGDGANVLTF
>TRBV2|-|TRBJ2-7|TRBD1
TGTGCCAGCAGAAACAGGGGATCCTACGAGCAGTACTTC
CASRNRGSYEQYF
>TRBV4-3|-|TRBJ1-4|-
TGCGCCAGCAGCGCAACCCTCTCTACGGTGGAAAAACTGTTTTTT
CASSATLSTVEKLFF
>TRBV4-3|once|TRBJ2-3|TRBD2
TGCGCCAGCAGCCGGGGACTAGCGGGGAGCACAGATACGCAGTATTTT
CASSRGLAGSTDTQYF
>TRBV28|-|TRBJ1-1|TRBD1
TGTGCCAGCAGTAGGACAGGGCTTTCCACTGAAGCTTTCTTT
CASSRTGLSTEAFF
>TRBV19|-|TRBJ2-3|-
TGTGCCAGTAGTTCGGGGGTGATAAGCACAGATACGCAGTATTTT
CASSSGVISTDTQYF
>TRBV11-2|-|TRBJ2-2|-
TGTGCCAGCAGCTTATTTCCAGGTGCGAACACCGGGGAGCTGTTTTTT
CASSLFPGANTGELFF
>TRBV2|-|TRBJ2-7|-
TGTGCCAGCAGTGCCCCCTGGGACTTTACCTACGAGCAGTACTTC
CASSAPWDFTYEQYF
>TRBV11-2|-|TRBJ1-3|TRBD1
TGTGCCAGCAGCCCCGAGGGACAGCTGGGGGGAAACACCATATATTTT
CASSPEGQLGGNTIYF
>TRBV5-4|-|TRBJ2-1|-
TGTGCCAGCAGCTGGACACCTAACAATGAGCAGTTCTTC
CASSWTPNNEQFF
>TRBV7-3|-|TRBJ2-3|TRBD2
TGTGCCAGCAGCTATAGTGGCGGGAGCGCAGATACGCAGTATTTT
CASSYSGGSADTQYF
>TRBV2|-|TRBJ2-1|TRBD2
TGTGCCAGCAGTGACAGCGGGGGGGCGGGGAATGAGCAGTTCTTC
CASSDSGGAGNEQFF
>TRBV28|-|TRBJ1-5|-
TGTGCCAGCTGGGGAGGCGGGAGCAATCAGCCCCAGCATTTT
CASWGGGSNQPQHF
>TRBV6-4|once|TRBJ2-1|-
TGTGCCAGCAGTAAGGACAGCTCCTACAATGAGCAGTTCTTC
CASSKDSSYNEQFF
>TRBV29-1|-|TRBJ2-5|TRBD1
TGCAGCGTTCGGGACAGGGTAGGAACCCAGTACTTC
CSVRDRVGTQYF
>TRBV4-3|-|TRBJ2-7|TRBD2
TGCGCCAGCAGCCAAGAGGGAGGACTAGCCTACGAGCAGTACTTC
CASSQEGGLAYEQYF
>TRBV11-2|-|TRBJ2-1|TRBD2
TGTGCCAGCAGCTTTGCACTAGCGGGAAATGAGCAGTTCTTC
CASSFALAGNEQFF
>TRBV15|-|TRBJ2-3|TRBD2
TGTGCCACCAGCAGAGAGGGACTAGGGGCAGATACGCAGTATTTT
CATSREGLGADTQYF
>TRBV4-2|medium-sized|TRBJ1-1|-
TGTGCCAGCAGCCACCGGGACAATGAAGCTTTCTTT
CASSHRDNEAFF
>TRBV5-1|-|TRBJ2-2|TRBD2
TGCGCCAGCAGCAGGGCTAGCGGGAGGGCCAGGACCGGGGAGCTGTTTTTT
CASSRASGRARTGELFF
>TRBV10-3|-|TRBJ2-7|TRBD2
TGTGCCATCAGCGTGGGCGGGGCTAGCGGGGCCTACGAGCAGTACTTC
CAISVGGASGAYEQYF
>TRBV4-1|-|TRBJ1-5|-
TGCGCCAGCAGCCAAGAGGGCAATAGCAATCAGCCCCAGCATTTT
CASSQEGNSNQPQHF
>TRBV27|-|TRBJ2-3|TRBD2
TGTGCCAGCAGCCGACTGTCTTGGCTAGCGGTCGATACGCAGTATTTT
CASSRLSWLAVDTQYF
>TRBV7-9|-|TRBJ2-3|-
TGTGCCAGCAGCTTAGTGGGCGACACAGATACGCAGTATTTT
CASSLVGDTDTQYF
>TRBV10-3|-|TRBJ1-4|-
TGTGCCATCAGCGGGGGAGAACTGGCAGATAATGAAAAACTGTTTTTT
CAISGGELADNEKLFF
>TRBV6-4|-|TRBJ2-2|TRBD2
TGTGCCAGCAGTGACCGGGGGGGCACCGGGGAGCTGTTTTTT
CASSDRGGTGELFF
>TRBV5-1|-|TRBJ2-7|TRBD1
TGCGCCAGCAGCTCTGGGACAGAAAAGTACGAGCAGTACTTC
CASSSGTEKYEQYF
>TRBV4-1|-|TRBJ1-1|TRBD1
TGCGCCAGCAGCCTACAGGGGTCCACTGAAGCTTTCTTT
CASSLQGSTEAFF
>TRBV11-2|-|TRBJ2-5|-
TGTGCCAGCAGCTTAGGTTGGCAGCAAGAGACCCAGTACTTC
CASSLGWQQETQYF
>TRBV27|-|TRBJ2-7|-
TGTGCCAGCAGTAACACTCCTGGGGCTATCTCCCCGGGCGAGCAGTACTTC
CASSNTPGAISPGEQYF
>TRBV6-5|-|TRBJ2-7|-
TGTGCCAGCAGCGCCGGGGACACTTCTTACGAGCAGTACTTC
CASSAGDTSYEQYF
>TRBV11-2|-|TRBJ1-3|-
TGTGCCAGCAGCTTTACAGAAACTCCTGGAAACACCATATATTTT
CASSFTETPGNTIYF
>TRBV13|-|TRBJ2-1|TRBD1
TGTGCCAGCAGCTGGACAGGGGGGAATGAGCAGTTCTTC
CASSWTGGNEQFF
>TRBV11-2|-|TRBJ2-7|-
TGTGCCAGCAGCTTAACACCGAATTACGAGCAGTACTTC
CASSLTPNYEQYF
>TRBV19|few|TRBJ1-1|TRBD1
TGTGCCAGTAGTCCGGACAGGTTGAACACTGAAGCTTTCTTT
CASSPDRLNTEAFF
>TRBV4-1|-|TRBJ1-4|TRBD1
TGCGCCAGCAGCCCCGACAGGGCGAATGAAAAACTGTTTTTT
CASSPDRANEKLFF
>TRBV19|-|TRBJ2-2|-
TGTGCCAGTACCAGGGCCACCGGGGAGCTGTTTTTT
CASTRATGELFF
>TRBV7-8|-|TRBJ2-1|TRBD2
TGTGCCAGCAGACTGGGACTAGCGGCCTACAATGAGCAGTTCTTC
CASRLGLAAYNEQFF
>TRBV7-9|-|TRBJ2-7|TRBD2
TGTGCCAGCAGTTTCCCGGGACTAGCGGACTACGAGCAGTACTTC
CASSFPGLADYEQYF
>TRBV27|-|TRBJ2-7|TRBD2
TGTGCCAGCAGTTTGACTAGCGGGATTTACGAGCAGTACTTC
CASSLTSGIYEQYF
>TRBV28|once|TRBJ2-7|-
TGTGCCAGCAGTCCACAACCCGACGCGGGCTACGAGCAGTACTTC
CASSPQPDAGYEQYF